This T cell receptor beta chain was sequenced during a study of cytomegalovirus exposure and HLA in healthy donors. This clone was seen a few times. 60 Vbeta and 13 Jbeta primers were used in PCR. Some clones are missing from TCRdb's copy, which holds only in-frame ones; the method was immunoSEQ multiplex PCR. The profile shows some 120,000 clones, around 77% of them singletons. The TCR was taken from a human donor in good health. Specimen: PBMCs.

The CDR3 loop reads CSVIAGVATGELFF. The CDR3 DNA reads TGCAGCGTAATAGCGGGAGTAGCGACCGGGGAGCTGTTTTTT. The chain is built from TRBV29-1 and TRBJ2-2, with 9 bases aligning to TRBD2. The length of the CDR3 is 14 residues. V lost 6 bases to trimming and J lost 5 bases; unmatched junction nucleotides: 7. CDR1 SQVTM and CDR2 ANQGSEA come from the germline V gene.